This T cell receptor (beta chain) was obtained from a study of response to subunit inactivated influenza vaccine. Study outcomes and limitations: Seasonal influenza vaccination, on each occasion, was suggested by the authors to recruit few new T cells.

This clonotype has more than one count but fewer than ten. Its specificity is not known. MiXCR, run by TCRdb on the RT-PCR reads, gives a single entry per CDR3 protein. The sample has fewer than 550,000 distinct CDR3 sequences; around 25% are singletons. The sample here was CD4+ T cells sorted from PBMCs, taken 5 to 6 days after vaccination. The origin of this receptor is a middle-aged man who received an inactivated influenza vaccine.

The CDR3 loop reads CASSQGLAQYYEQYF. DNA for the CDR3: TGTGCCAGCAGTCAAGGACTAGCGCAATACTACGAGCAGTACTTC. The V call is TRBV11-1, the J call TRBJ2-7, with 9 bases identical to TRBD2. The J segment lost 3 bases and the V segment lost 6 bases, leaving 9 bases of the junction unmatched. The V gene's germline CDR1 is SGHAT and CDR2 FQDESV (reference sequence). The CDR3 contains 15 residues.